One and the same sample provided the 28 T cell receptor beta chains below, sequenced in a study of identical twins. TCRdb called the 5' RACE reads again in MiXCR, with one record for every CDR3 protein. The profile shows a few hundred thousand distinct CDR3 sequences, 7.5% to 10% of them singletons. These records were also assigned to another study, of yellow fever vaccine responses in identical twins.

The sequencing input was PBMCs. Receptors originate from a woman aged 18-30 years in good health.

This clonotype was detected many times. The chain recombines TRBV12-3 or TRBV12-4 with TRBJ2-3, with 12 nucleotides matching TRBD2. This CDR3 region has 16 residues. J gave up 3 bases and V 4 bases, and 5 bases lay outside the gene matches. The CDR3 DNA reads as TGTGCCAGCAGTTCTTTCGGGACTAGCGGGACAGATACGCAGTATTTT. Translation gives CASSSFGTSGTDTQYF.

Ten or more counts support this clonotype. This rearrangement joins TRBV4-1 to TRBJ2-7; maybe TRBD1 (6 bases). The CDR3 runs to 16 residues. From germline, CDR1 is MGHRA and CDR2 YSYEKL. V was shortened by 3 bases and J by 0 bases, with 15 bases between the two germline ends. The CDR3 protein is CASSQTPGDISYEQYF. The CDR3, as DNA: TGCGCCAGCAGCCAGACCCCAGGGGATATCTCCTACGAGCAGTACTTC.

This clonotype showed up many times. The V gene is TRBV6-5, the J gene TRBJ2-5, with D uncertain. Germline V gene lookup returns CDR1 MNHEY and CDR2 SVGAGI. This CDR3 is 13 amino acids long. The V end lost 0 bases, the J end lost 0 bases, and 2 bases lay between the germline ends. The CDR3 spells CASSYSNQETQYF. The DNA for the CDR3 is TGTGCCAGCAGTTACTCGAACCAAGAGACCCAGTACTTC.

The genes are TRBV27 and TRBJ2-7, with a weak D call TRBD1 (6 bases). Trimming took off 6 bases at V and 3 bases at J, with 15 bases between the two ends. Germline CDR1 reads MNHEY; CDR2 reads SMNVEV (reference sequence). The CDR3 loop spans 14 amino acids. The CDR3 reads CASSRTAQVYEQYF. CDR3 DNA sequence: TGTGCCAGCAGCCGGACAGCTCAAGTCTACGAGCAGTACTTC.

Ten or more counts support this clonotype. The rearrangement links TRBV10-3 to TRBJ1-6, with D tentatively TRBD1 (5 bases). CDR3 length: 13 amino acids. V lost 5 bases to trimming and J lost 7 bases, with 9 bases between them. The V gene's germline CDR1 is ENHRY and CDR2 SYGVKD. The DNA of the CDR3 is TGTGCCATCAGTTGGGACTTAAATTCACCCCTCCACTTT. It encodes CAISWDLNSPLHF.

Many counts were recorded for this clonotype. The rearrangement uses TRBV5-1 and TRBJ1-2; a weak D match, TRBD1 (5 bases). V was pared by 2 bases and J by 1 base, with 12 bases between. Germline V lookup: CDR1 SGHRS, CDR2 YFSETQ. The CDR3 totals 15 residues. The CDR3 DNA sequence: TGCGCCAGCAGCTTCAAGGGGAATATTAACTATGGCTACACCTTC. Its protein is CASSFKGNINYGYTF.

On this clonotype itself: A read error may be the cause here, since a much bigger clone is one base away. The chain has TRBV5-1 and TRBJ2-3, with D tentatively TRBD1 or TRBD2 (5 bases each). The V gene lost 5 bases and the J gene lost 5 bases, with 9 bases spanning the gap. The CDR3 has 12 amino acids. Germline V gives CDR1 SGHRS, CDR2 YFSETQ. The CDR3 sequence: CASRGELDTQYF. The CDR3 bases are TGCGCCAGCAGGGGGGAGCTAGATACGCAGTATTTT.

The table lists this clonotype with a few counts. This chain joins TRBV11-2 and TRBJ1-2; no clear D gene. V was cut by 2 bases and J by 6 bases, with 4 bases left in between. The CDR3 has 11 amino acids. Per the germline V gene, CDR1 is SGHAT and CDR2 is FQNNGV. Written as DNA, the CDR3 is TGTGCCAGCAGCTTATGGGATGGCTACACCTTC. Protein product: CASSLWDGYTF.

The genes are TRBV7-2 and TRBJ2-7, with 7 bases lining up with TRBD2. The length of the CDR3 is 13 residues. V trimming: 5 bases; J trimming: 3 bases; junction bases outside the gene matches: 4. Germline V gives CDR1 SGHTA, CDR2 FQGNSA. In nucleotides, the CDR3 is TGTGCCAGCAGCCATGGGGGGGACTACGAGCAGTACTTC. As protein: CASSHGGDYEQYF.

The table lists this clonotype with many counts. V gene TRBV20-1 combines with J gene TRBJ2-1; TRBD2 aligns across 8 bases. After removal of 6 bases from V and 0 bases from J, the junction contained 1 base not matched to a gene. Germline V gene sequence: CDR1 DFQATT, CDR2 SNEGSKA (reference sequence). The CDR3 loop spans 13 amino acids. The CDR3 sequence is CSAAGDSYNEQFF. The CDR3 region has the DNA TGCAGTGCAGCGGGGGACTCCTACAATGAGCAGTTCTTC.

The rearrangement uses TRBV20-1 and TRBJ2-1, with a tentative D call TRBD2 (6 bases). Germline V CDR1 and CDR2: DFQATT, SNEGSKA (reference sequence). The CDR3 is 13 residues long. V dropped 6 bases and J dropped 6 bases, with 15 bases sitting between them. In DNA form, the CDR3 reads TGCAGTGCCCCGGAACTAGCAATCAATGAGCAGTTCTTC. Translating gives CSAPELAINEQFF.

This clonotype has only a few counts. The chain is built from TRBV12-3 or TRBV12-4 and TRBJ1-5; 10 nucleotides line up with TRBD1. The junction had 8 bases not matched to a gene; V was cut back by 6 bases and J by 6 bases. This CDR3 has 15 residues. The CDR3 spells CASSRSDRGLQPQHF. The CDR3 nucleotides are TGTGCCAGCAGCCGTTCTGACAGGGGGCTTCAGCCCCAGCATTTT.

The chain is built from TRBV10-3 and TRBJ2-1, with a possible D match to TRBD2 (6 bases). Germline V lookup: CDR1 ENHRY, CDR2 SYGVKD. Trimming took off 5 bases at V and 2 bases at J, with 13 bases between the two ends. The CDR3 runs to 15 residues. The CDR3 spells CAISPSDRAYNEQFF. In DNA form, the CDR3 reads TGTGCCATCAGTCCTAGCGACCGAGCCTACAATGAGCAGTTCTTC.

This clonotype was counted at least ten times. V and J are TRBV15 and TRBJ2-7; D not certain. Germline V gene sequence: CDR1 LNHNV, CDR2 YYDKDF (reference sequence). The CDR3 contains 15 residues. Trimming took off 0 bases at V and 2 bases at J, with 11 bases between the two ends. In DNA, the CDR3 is TGTGCCACCAGCAGAGATACGGCGGCCACCTACGAGCAGTACTTC. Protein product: CATSRDTAATYEQYF.

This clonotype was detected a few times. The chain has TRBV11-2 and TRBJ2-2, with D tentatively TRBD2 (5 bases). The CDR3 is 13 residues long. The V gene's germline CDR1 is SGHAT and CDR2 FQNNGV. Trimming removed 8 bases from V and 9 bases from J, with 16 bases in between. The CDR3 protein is CASGMLVAWELFF. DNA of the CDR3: TGTGCCAGCGGTATGCTGGTAGCGTGGGAGCTGTTTTTT.

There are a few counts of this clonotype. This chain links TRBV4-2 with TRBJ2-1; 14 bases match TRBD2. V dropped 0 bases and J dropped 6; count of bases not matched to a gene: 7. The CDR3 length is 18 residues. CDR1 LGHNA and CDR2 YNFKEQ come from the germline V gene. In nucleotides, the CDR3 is TGTGCCAGCAGCCAAGATGGGATTGGACTAGCGGGAGGCAATGAGCAGTTCTTC. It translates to CASSQDGIGLAGGNEQFF.

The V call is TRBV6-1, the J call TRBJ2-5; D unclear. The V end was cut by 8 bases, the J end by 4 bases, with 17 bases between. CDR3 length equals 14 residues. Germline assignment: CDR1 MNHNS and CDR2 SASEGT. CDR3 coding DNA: TGTGCCAGCCGCACCTTTCCGGAAGGAGAGACCCAGTACTTC. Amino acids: CASRTFPEGETQYF.

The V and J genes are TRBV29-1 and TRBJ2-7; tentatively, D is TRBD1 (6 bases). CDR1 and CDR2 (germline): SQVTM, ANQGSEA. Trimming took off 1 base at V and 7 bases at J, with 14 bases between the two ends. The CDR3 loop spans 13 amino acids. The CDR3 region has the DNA TGCAGCGTTGAAGGCTCCGGGACACAGGAGCAGTACTTC. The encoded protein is CSVEGSGTQEQYF.

CDR3 sequence reads: CAWSYDGVLTF. The CDR3 nucleotides read TGTGCCTGGAGTTATGATGGCGTCCTGACTTTC. The V call is TRBV30, the J call TRBJ2-6; D remains unclear. Per the germline V gene, CDR1 is GTSNPN and CDR2 is SVGIG (reference sequence). V lost 2 bases to trimming and J lost 12 bases, with 8 bases between them. There are 11 residues in the CDR3.

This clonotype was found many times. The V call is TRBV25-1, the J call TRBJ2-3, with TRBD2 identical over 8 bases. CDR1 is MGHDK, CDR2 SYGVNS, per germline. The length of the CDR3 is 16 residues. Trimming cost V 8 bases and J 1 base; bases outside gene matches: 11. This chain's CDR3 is CASRGGLAGRTDTQYF. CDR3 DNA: TGTGCCAGCCGAGGGGGTCTAGCGGGCCGCACAGATACGCAGTATTTT.

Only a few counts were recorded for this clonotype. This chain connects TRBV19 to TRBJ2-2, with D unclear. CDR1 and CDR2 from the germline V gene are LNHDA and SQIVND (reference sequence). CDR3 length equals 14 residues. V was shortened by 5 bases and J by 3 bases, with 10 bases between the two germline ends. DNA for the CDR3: TGTGCCAGTAGTCTGAAGCAGGACACCGGGGAGCTGTTTTTT. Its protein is CASSLKQDTGELFF. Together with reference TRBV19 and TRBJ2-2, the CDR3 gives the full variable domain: DGGITQSPKYLFRKEGQNVTLSCEQNLNHDAMYWYRQDPGQGLRLIYYSQIVNDFQKGDIAEGYSVSREKKESFPLTVTSAQKNPTAFYLCASSLKQDTGELFFGEGSRLTVL.

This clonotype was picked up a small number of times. The CDR3 loop reads CASSGGGGSDTQYF. The CDR3 DNA is TGCGCCAGCAGCGGGGGAGGGGGCTCAGATACGCAGTATTTT. The rearrangement uses TRBV5-1 and TRBJ2-3; D is tentatively TRBD1 or TRBD2 (7 bases each). V was cut by 4 bases and J by 4 bases, with 13 bases left in between. Germline lookup yields CDR1 SGHRS and CDR2 YFSETQ. The CDR3 is 14 residues long.

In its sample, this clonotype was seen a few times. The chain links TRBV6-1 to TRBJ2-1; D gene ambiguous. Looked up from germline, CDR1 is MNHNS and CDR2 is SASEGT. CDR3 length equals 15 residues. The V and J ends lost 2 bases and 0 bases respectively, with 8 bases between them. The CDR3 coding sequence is TGTGCCAGCAGTGAAAGAGGTAGCTCCTACAATGAGCAGTTCTTC. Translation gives CASSERGSSYNEQFF.

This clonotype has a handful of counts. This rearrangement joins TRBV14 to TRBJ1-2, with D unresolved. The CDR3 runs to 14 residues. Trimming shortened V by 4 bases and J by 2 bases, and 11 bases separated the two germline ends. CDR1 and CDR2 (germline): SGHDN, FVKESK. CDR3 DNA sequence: TGTGCCAGCAGCCCCTTCTTGGACAACTATGGCTACACCTTC. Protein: CASSPFLDNYGYTF.

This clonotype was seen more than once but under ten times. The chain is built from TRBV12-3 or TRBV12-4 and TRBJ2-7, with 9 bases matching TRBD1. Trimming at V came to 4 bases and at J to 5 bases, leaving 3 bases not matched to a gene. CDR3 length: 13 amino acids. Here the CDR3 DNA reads TGTGCCAGCAGTTGGGACAGGGCTCACGAGCAGTACTTC. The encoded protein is CASSWDRAHEQYF.

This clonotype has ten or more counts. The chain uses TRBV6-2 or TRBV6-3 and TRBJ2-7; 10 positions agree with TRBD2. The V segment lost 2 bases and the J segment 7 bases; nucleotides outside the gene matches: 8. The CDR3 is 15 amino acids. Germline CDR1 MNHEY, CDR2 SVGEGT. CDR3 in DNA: TGTGCCAGCAGTTACGGCCTAGCGGGAGCAACTGAGCAGTACTTC. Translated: CASSYGLAGATEQYF.

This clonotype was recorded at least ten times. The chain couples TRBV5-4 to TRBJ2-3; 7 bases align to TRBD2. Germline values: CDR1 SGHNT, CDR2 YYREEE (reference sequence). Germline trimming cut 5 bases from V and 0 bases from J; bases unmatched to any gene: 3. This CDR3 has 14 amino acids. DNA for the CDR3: TGTGCCAGCAGGGCTAGCGGAAGCACAGATACGCAGTATTTT. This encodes CASRASGSTDTQYF.

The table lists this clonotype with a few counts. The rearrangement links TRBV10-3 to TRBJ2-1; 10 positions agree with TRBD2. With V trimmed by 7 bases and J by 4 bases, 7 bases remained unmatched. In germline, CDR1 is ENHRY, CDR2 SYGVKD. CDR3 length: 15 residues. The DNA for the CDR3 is TGTGCCATCACCCGAGGACTAGCGGAGTACAATGAGCAGTTCTTC. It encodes CAITRGLAEYNEQFF.